The sequence of this T cell receptor beta chain was determined in a study of neoadjuvant anti-PD-1 for oral cavity cancer. For the study at large: Most patients had three to four biweekly doses of 3 mg/kg nivolumab before resection. Non-progressing patients received a fourth nivolumab dose near day 43, then surgery on days 50-56.

Per germline, CDR1 LNHDA and CDR2 SQIVND (reference sequence). CDR3 length equals 13 residues. V was trimmed by 7 bases and J by 7 bases, leaving 16 bases between them. Most PBMC samples had 480 ng input DNA in six replicates. Sequencing was performed with immunoSEQ multiplex PCR; in TCRdb, only in-frame clones are kept and a portion is missing. The sample includes 30,000 to 40,000 clones, roughly 89% of them seen just once. The sample here was PBMCs, taken before nivolumab (anti-PD-1) treatment. The V and J genes are TRBV19 and TRBJ1-1, with a possible D match to TRBD1 (6 bases). This clonotype was sampled from a person between 40 and 85 years old with oral cavity squamous cell carcinoma. CDR3 loop: CASTPGVGGEAFF. In nucleotides, the CDR3 is TGTGCCAGTACCCCAGGGGTTGGGGGTGAAGCTTTCTTT.